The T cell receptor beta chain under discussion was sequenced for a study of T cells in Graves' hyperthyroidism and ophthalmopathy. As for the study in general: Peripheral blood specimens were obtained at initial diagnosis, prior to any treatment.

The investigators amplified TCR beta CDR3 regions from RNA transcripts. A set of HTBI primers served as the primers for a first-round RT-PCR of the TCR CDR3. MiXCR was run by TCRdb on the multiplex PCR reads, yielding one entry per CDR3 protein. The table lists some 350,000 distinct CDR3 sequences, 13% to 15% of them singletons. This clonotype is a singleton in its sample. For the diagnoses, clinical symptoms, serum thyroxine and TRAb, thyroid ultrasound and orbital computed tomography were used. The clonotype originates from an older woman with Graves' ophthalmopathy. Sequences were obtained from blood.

The CDR3 reads CSAREVNNSPLHF. DNA of the CDR3: TGCAGTGCTAGAGAAGTGAATAATTCACCCCTCCACTTT. The J gene is TRBJ1-6, the V gene TRBV20-1; no firm D call. Trimming shortened V by 0 bases and J by 5 bases, and 5 bases separated the two germline ends. In germline, CDR1 is DFQATT, CDR2 SNEGSKA (reference sequence). The CDR3 is made up of 13 amino acids.